A single sample is the source of the 7 T cell receptor beta chains below, sequenced in a study of blood T cell repertoires in COVID-19. Profiling relied on immunoSEQ multiplex PCR, and the TCRdb table lists in-frame clones only, not all of them. The sample has roughly 100,000 clones, around 82% seen once. Material for sequencing was peripheral blood. The receptors derive from a human donor in a cohort sampled during active or convalescent COVID-19.

This clone has a single count. This sequence joins TRBV3-1 (or the pseudogene TRBV3-2) and TRBJ2-5; D call uncertain. There are 10 residues in the CDR3. Germline V CDR1 and CDR2: LGHDT, YNNKEL (reference sequence). V gave up 10 bases and J gave up 5 bases, with 8 bases separating them. The CDR3 sequence is CATFRETQYF. In DNA form, the CDR3 reads TGTGCCACCTTCAGGGAGACCCAGTACTTC.

The chain uses TRBV19 and TRBJ1-5, with a tentative D call TRBD1 (5 bases). This CDR3 region has 12 residues. The germline V gene has CDR1 LNHDA and CDR2 SQIVND (reference sequence). With 9 bases removed from V and 3 bases from J, the gap between germline ends came to 9 bases. Here the CDR3 DNA reads TGTGCCAGCTCAGGGTTCAATCAGCCCCAGCATTTT. Protein: CASSGFNQPQHF.

The chain carries TRBV7-3 and TRBJ2-1; TRBD2 matches 8 bases. Germline loops: CDR1 SGHTA, CDR2 FQGTGA. There are 15 residues in the CDR3. V gave up 1 base and J gave up 7 bases; unmatched junction bases: 6. DNA for the CDR3: TGTGCCAGCAGCTTAAGGGCAGCGGGGGAGAATGAGCAGTTCTTC. It translates to CASSLRAAGENEQFF.

V and J are TRBV6-5 and TRBJ1-2, with unresolved D. The germline V gene has CDR1 MNHEY and CDR2 SVGAGI. The CDR3 is 16 amino acids. V was pared by 4 bases and J by 3 bases, with 18 bases between. CDR3 in amino acids: CASSFFASGGHYGYTF. The CDR3 DNA reads as TGTGCCAGCAGTTTCTTCGCGTCCGGAGGGCACTATGGCTACACCTTC.

CDR3 region: CASSRNSGDQPQHF. In DNA form, the CDR3 reads TGTGCCAGCAGCCGTAACAGTGGCGATCAGCCCCAGCATTTT. The rearrangement uses TRBV9 and TRBJ1-5; D unresolved. Trimming stripped 4 bases from V and 5 bases from J, with 13 bases between. Germline loops: CDR1 SGDLS, CDR2 YYNGEE. CDR3 length: 14 amino acids.

This rearrangement joins TRBV14 to TRBJ1-5; D may be TRBD1 (6 bases). Germline CDR1 reads SGHDN; CDR2 reads FVKESK. The CDR3 consists of 14 residues. Trimming shortened V by 7 bases and J by 1 base, and 11 bases separated the two germline ends. This CDR3 is CASKRGTSNQPQHF. CDR3 DNA: TGTGCCAGCAAGCGGGGGACAAGCAATCAGCCCCAGCATTTT. The full variable domain, in which reference TRBV14 and TRBJ1-5 provide the parts outside the CDR3, is EAGVTQFPSHSVIEKGQTVTLRCDPISGHDNLYWYRRVMGKEIKFLLHFVKESKQDESGMPNNRFLAERTGGTYSTLKVQPAELEDSGVYFCASKRGTSNQPQHFGDGTRLSIL.

The gene calls are TRBV11-2 and TRBJ2-7; TRBD2 aligns across 9 bases. The CDR3 is 16 residues long. V lost 1 base to trimming and J lost 1 base; unmatched junction nucleotides: 5. CDR1 SGHAT and CDR2 FQNNGV come from the germline V gene. CDR3 sequence reads: CASSLVAAGGSYEQYF. The CDR3 DNA reads as TGTGCCAGCAGCTTAGTCGCCGCGGGGGGGTCCTACGAGCAGTACTTC.